The TCR beta chain under discussion was sequenced for a study of blood T cell dynamics during melanoma immunotherapy. The overall study: Patients with metastatic melanoma got pembrolizumab or nivolumab-ipilimumab as first-line care.

Time point here: pre-treatment baseline. Prior systemic cancer therapy, immunosuppressant use and other active malignancies excluded patients. TCRdb's table, derived via immunoSEQ multiplex PCR, lists solely in-frame clones and lacks some. The data contain 13,000 to 15,000 clones, approximately 84% of them singletons. There are 12 residues in the CDR3. Germline loops: CDR1 KGHSH, CDR2 LQKENI. V was clipped by 2 bases and J by 11 bases, with 11 bases between them. The sequence was obtained from a human donor with melanoma. Sample: blood, taken from a patient treated with checkpoint blockade. The chain employs TRBV18 and TRBJ2-3; D possibly corresponds to TRBD1 (5 bases). Here the CDR3 reads CASSPSDNEQYF. CDR3 nucleotide sequence: TGTGCCAGCTCACCATCGGACAACGAGCAGTATTTT.